This T cell receptor beta chain comes out of a study of blood T cell repertoires in COVID-19. Study background: Sites in the United States, Italy and Spain provided acute and convalescent COVID-19 samples. In each case, the material was cDNA or gDNA derived from T cells, B-cell-depleted T cells, or PBMCs.

The CDR3 has 13 residues. V shed 0 bases and J shed 4 bases, with 6 bases lying between them. Per germline, CDR1 SGDLS and CDR2 YYNGEE. This clone was detected ten times or more. Authors' processing steps: Reference gene primer amplification in the assay estimated nucleated cell counts. Method: immunoSEQ multiplex PCR; TCRdb's copy keeps in-frame clones and lacks some. That table supplies the V and J calls and clone size; D and trimming were determined from the DNA. Seen here are about 200,000 clones, about four fifths observed once, and the top ten hold about 8.3%. Recruited during active infection, patients (from Seattle) were subsequently followed longitudinally.

Specimen: peripheral blood. The source of this sequence is a woman of 80 years or more with COVID-19, enrolled during active disease. The chain combines TRBV9 with TRBJ2-3; TRBD1 is a possible D gene (5 bases). CDR3 coding DNA: TGTGCCAGCAGCGTAGGGGGCGCAGATACGCAGTATTTT. Encoded protein: CASSVGGADTQYF. Using reference TRBV9 and TRBJ2-3 for the parts outside the CDR3, the full variable domain is DSGVTQTPKHLITATGQRVTLRCSPRSGDLSVYWYQQSLDQGLQFLIQYYNGEERAKGNILERFSAQQFPDLHSELNLSSLELGDSALYFCASSVGGADTQYFGPGTRLTVL.